The 25 T cell receptor beta chains reported below all come from one sample, sequenced in a study of blood T cell repertoires in COVID-19. Sequenced by immunoSEQ multiplex PCR; TCRdb stores in-frame clones only, minus some. The repertoire consists of about 98,000 clones, with 82% occurring once and the leading ten covering about a tenth. Sequenced input: peripheral blood. All receptors derive from a man in his 70s with active or convalescent COVID-19.

Here the CDR3 reads CASSGLAGTDTQYF. The CDR3 coding sequence is TGTGCCAGCAGTGGACTAGCGGGCACAGATACGCAGTATTTT. The chain couples TRBV2 to TRBJ2-3, with TRBD2 matching over 9 bases. V gave up 4 bases and J gave up 1 base; unmatched junction bases: 0. This CDR3 is built from 14 residues. Germline-derived CDR1 and CDR2 are SNHLY and FYNNEI.

The genes are TRBV5-1 and TRBJ2-3; 11 nucleotides match TRBD2. Trimming removed 4 bases from V and 6 bases from J; junction bases left unmatched: 7. CDR3 size: 15 residues. CDR1 SGHRS and CDR2 YFSETQ come from the germline V gene. Written as DNA, the CDR3 is TGCGCCAGCAGCCTTAGCGGGGGGGCTTGGGATACGCAGTATTTT. It codes for CASSLSGGAWDTQYF.

This rearrangement joins TRBV6-5 to TRBJ1-1, with D maybe TRBD1 (5 bases). Germline V gene sequence: CDR1 MNHEY, CDR2 SVGAGI. V was clipped by 2 bases and J by 5 bases, with 15 bases between them. CDR3 length: 15 residues. The CDR3, as DNA: TGTGCCAGCAGTTACAATCCGGCCGGGGGGACTGAAGCTTTCTTT. This translates into CASSYNPAGGTEAFF.

The J gene is TRBJ2-7, the V gene TRBV11-2; D ambiguous. Germline values: CDR1 SGHAT, CDR2 FQNNGV. The CDR3 loop spans 17 amino acids. The V and J ends lost 1 base and 0 bases respectively, with 16 bases between them. DNA for the CDR3: TGTGCCAGCAGCTTAGCCCTGCCCAGGTACAGCTCCTACGAGCAGTACTTC. As protein: CASSLALPRYSSYEQYF. Full variable domain (missing parts from reference TRBV11-2 and TRBJ2-7): EAGVAQSPRYKIIEKRQSVAFWCNPISGHATLYWYQQILGQGPKLLIQFQNNGVVDDSQLPKDRFSAERLKGVDSTLKIQPAKLEDSAVYLCASSLALPRYSSYEQYFGPGTRLTVT.

V gene TRBV7-9 combines with J gene TRBJ2-7; 7 bases are shared with TRBD1. The CDR3 runs 15 residues. CDR1 is SEHNR and CDR2 is FQNEAQ in the germline V gene (reference sequence). Losses at the gene ends were 4 bases for V and 1 base for J; bases not matched to a gene: 7. The DNA for the CDR3 is TGTGCCAGCAGCTCCCCGGACAGGCTTTCCTACGAGCAGTACTTC. This gives the protein CASSSPDRLSYEQYF.

The rearrangement joins TRBV7-2 to TRBJ2-5, with D maybe TRBD1 (6 bases). Germline CDR1 is SGHTA and CDR2 is FQGNSA. The CDR3 is 16 amino acids. Deletions cut 5 bases from V and 5 bases from J, with 21 bases between. The CDR3 region has the DNA TGTGCCAGCAGCCCCACGTCCAACAGGGCGACGGAGACCCAGTACTTC. Translating it yields CASSPTSNRATETQYF.

This clone was seen only once. The J gene is TRBJ2-1, the V gene TRBV5-5; TRBD2 matches at 8 bases. From germline, CDR1 is SGHKS and CDR2 YYEKEE (reference sequence). V lost 0 bases to trimming and J lost 0 bases; unmatched junction nucleotides: 2. This CDR3 region has 16 residues. This chain's CDR3 is CASSLDSGVSYNEQFF. DNA of the CDR3: TGTGCCAGCAGCTTGGATAGCGGGGTCTCCTACAATGAGCAGTTCTTC.

V gene TRBV19 combines with J gene TRBJ1-6, with a possible D match to TRBD1 (5 bases). The CDR3 is 17 residues long. Trimming removed 5 bases at V and 0 bases at J, with 14 bases between. The germline CDR1 and CDR2 sequences are LNHDA and SQIVND (reference sequence). The CDR3 nucleotides are TGTGCCAGTAGTGAAACGGGGGGTAGCTCCTATAATTCACCCCTCCACTTT. It is translated as CASSETGGSSYNSPLHF.

CDR3 protein: CATSARGGFETQYF. In DNA form, the CDR3 reads TGTGCCACCAGCGCCCGTGGAGGGTTTGAGACCCAGTACTTC. V and J are TRBV15 and TRBJ2-5; TRBD2 might be the D (6 bases). Germline lookup yields CDR1 LNHNV and CDR2 YYDKDF (reference sequence). Trimming removed 5 bases from V and 5 bases from J, with 15 bases in between. This CDR3 is built from 14 residues.

The sample holds one count of this clone. The CDR3 sequence: CASSLALGRATSGANVLTF. The CDR3 DNA is TGTGCCAGCAGCTTAGCGCTAGGCCGTGCTACCTCTGGGGCCAACGTCCTGACTTTC. The J gene is TRBJ2-6, the V gene TRBV7-9; D gene unclear. Germline CDR1 and CDR2: SEHNR and FQNEAQ (reference sequence). The CDR3 spans 19 residues. Trimming left V 0 bases short and J 0 bases short, with 15 bases between. The whole variable domain, filled in from reference TRBV7-9 and TRBJ2-6, reads DTGVSQNPRHKITKRGQNVTFRCDPISEHNRLYWYRQTLGQGPEFLTYFQNEAQLEKSRLLSDRFSAERPKGSFSTLEIQRTEQGDSAMYLCASSLALGRATSGANVLTFGAGSRLTVL.

The chain recombines TRBV5-1 with TRBJ2-3; 9 nucleotides line up with TRBD2. The CDR3 contains 15 residues. Germline CDR1 is SGHRS and CDR2 is YFSETQ. V dropped 6 bases and J dropped 6; count of bases not matched to a gene: 11. The CDR3 DNA is TGCGCCAGCACCCTCTCTAGCGGGGCTAGGGATACGCAGTATTTT. Translated, it gives CASTLSSGARDTQYF.

This sequence joins TRBV18 and TRBJ2-1, with 8 bases fitting TRBD2. The ends lost 4 bases at V and 2 bases at J; junction bases unmatched: 4. The CDR3 contains 15 residues. The germline CDR1 and CDR2 sequences are KGHSH and LQKENI. As DNA, the CDR3 is TGTGCCAGCTCACTAGCGGGGAATACCTACAATGAGCAGTTCTTC. Its protein is CASSLAGNTYNEQFF.

The chain uses TRBV3-1 (or the pseudogene TRBV3-2) and TRBJ1-4; unclear D gene. The germline V gene encodes CDR1 LGHDT and CDR2 YNNKEL (reference sequence). CDR3 length: 16 amino acids. V lost 1 base to trimming and J lost 8 bases, with 17 bases between them. The CDR3 is CASSQGGGVFREKLFF. CDR3 nucleotide sequence: TGTGCCAGCAGCCAAGGAGGAGGTGTATTCAGGGAAAAACTGTTTTTT.

V and J are TRBV10-3 and TRBJ2-7; D might be TRBD1 (7 bases). Germline lookup yields CDR1 ENHRY and CDR2 SYGVKD. The CDR3 is 15 residues long. The germline V and J ends were trimmed by 3 bases and 3 bases, with 15 bases remaining between them. The CDR3 coding sequence is TGTGCCATCAGTGATGCCGGGCAGGGGGGCTACGAGCAGTACTTC. Its protein product is CAISDAGQGGYEQYF.

The chain links TRBV7-2 to TRBJ1-6; 9 bases line up with TRBD1. V trimming: 3 bases; J trimming: 9 bases; junction bases outside the gene matches: 15. This CDR3 has 18 residues. Germline V gives CDR1 SGHTA, CDR2 FQGNSA. The CDR3 bases are TGTGCCAGCAGCTTCCTTAGTCTGGGGGGGACAGGGAGTTCACCCCTCCACTTT. Protein sequence: CASSFLSLGGTGSSPLHF.

The rearrangement links TRBV29-1 to TRBJ1-2; D gene ambiguous. Germline CDR1 reads SQVTM; CDR2 reads ANQGSEA. The CDR3 spans 10 residues. V was shortened by 3 bases and J by 8 bases, with 7 bases between the two germline ends. The CDR3 DNA follows: TGCAGCGTTGACGTCGTGGGCTACACCTTC. Its translation is CSVDVVGYTF.

V gene TRBV4-2 combines with J gene TRBJ2-7, with TRBD2 identical over 10 bases. The CDR3 totals 18 residues. Trimming removed 0 bases from V and 2 bases from J; junction bases left unmatched: 10. Germline V CDR1 and CDR2: LGHNA, YNFKEQ. Here the CDR3 reads CASSQEIAGGPGAYEQYF. CDR3 nucleotide sequence: TGTGCCAGCAGCCAAGAAATAGCGGGGGGACCTGGGGCCTACGAGCAGTACTTC.

V is TRBV7-2 and J is TRBJ2-4; TRBD2 agrees at 9 bases. The CDR3 contains 14 residues. V lost 0 bases, J lost 12 bases, and 6 bases stayed unmatched. The germline V gene encodes CDR1 SGHTA and CDR2 FQGNSA. CDR3 nucleotide sequence: TGTGCCAGCAGCTTAGCGCTGACTAGCGGACGTCAGTACTTC. The encoded protein is CASSLALTSGRQYF.

The V call is TRBV27, the J call TRBJ2-1; the match to TRBD2 covers 10 bases. Germline lookup yields CDR1 MNHEY and CDR2 SMNVEV (reference sequence). The CDR3 is made up of 15 amino acids. In DNA, the CDR3 is TGTGCAACCAGCCAGGGTAGCGGGGGGTACTATGAGCAGTTCTTC. This translates into CATSQGSGGYYEQFF.

This chain joins TRBV6-5 and TRBJ2-7, with 7 nucleotides matching TRBD1. Germline CDR1 and CDR2: MNHEY and SVGAGI. The trim removed 6 bases at V and 2 bases at J, leaving 7 bases unmatched. The CDR3 sequence is 14 residues long. The CDR3 region is CASSPTGAPYEQYF. The CDR3 region has the DNA TGTGCCAGCAGCCCAACAGGGGCTCCCTACGAGCAGTACTTC.

CDR3 residues: CASSLRYSIYGYTF. The CDR3 DNA reads TGTGCCAGCAGTTTACGTTACAGTATCTATGGCTACACCTTC. The chain couples TRBV27 to TRBJ1-2; no firm D call. This CDR3 has 14 amino acids. Germline V gene data show CDR1 as MNHEY and CDR2 as SMNVEV (reference sequence). Between the trimmed V and J ends, which lost 2 bases and 4 bases, there was a span of 11 bases.

The V and J genes are TRBV11-1 and TRBJ1-1; D possibly corresponds to TRBD1 (5 bases). Trimming removed 2 bases from V and 0 bases from J, with 13 bases in between. CDR1 and CDR2 from the germline V gene are SGHAT and FQDESV (reference sequence). The CDR3 consists of 16 residues. The CDR3 is CASSLWGDSMNTEAFF. In DNA, the CDR3 is TGTGCCAGCAGCTTATGGGGGGACTCAATGAACACTGAAGCTTTCTTT.

This clone has only one observation. The chain is built from TRBV2 and TRBJ2-3; 7 bases line up with TRBD2. Germline CDR1 reads SNHLY; CDR2 reads FYNNEI. The CDR3 extends over 15 amino acids. J gave up 4 bases and V 1 base, and 5 bases lay outside the gene matches. The CDR3 DNA sequence: TGTGCCAGCAGTGAAGGAGGACTAGTAGCAGATACGCAGTATTTT. Translating gives CASSEGGLVADTQYF.

This clone appeared a single time. This chain joins TRBV7-2 and TRBJ2-1, with 11 bases aligning to TRBD2. The CDR3 totals 16 residues. CDR1 is SGHTA and CDR2 is FQGNSA in the germline V gene. Losses at the gene ends were 1 base for V and 7 bases for J; bases not matched to a gene: 6. The CDR3 spells CASSLVSGGASNEQFF. In DNA, the CDR3 is TGTGCCAGCAGCTTAGTTAGCGGGGGGGCTAGTAATGAGCAGTTCTTC.

In its sample, this clone was seen a few times. This sequence joins TRBV29-1 and TRBJ2-7, with D possibly TRBD2 on 5 matching bases. This CDR3 contains 11 residues. V shed 4 bases and J shed 1 base, with 5 bases lying between them. CDR1 and CDR2 (germline): SQVTM, ANQGSEA. CDR3 sequence: CSVGGSYEQYF. The CDR3 DNA follows: TGCAGCGTTGGCGGGTCCTACGAGCAGTACTTC.